This T cell receptor (beta chain) was identified during a study of PD-1 blockade in classical Hodgkin lymphoma. General observations from the study: Repertoires differed for reasons still undefined, possibly disease activity or prior therapy. Newly diagnosed patients reportedly had lower baseline TCR diversity than healthy donors.

Documented time point: newly diagnosed, previously untreated cHL patient sample. Comparison used PBMCs from newly diagnosed, untreated classical Hodgkin lymphoma. Notes on this clone: The antigen is undetermined.

Some clones are missing from TCRdb's copy, which holds only in-frame ones; the method was immunoSEQ multiplex PCR. The sample yields 70,000 or so clones, 93% seen once. Trimming took 10 bases from V and 4 from J; bases not matched to a gene: 9. Germline CDR1 ENHRY, CDR2 SYGVKD. The CDR3 is 14 residues long. The chain carries TRBV10-3 and TRBJ1-2; TRBD1 agrees at 10 bases. This TCR derives from a human donor with classical Hodgkin lymphoma. Sample: peripheral blood mononuclear cells (PBMCs). The CDR3 DNA reads TGTGCCACAACAACTAGGGACAGGGGCTATGGCTACACCTTC. Its translation is CATTTRDRGYGYTF.